Listed here are 8 T cell receptor beta chains from one sample, sequenced in a study of T cells in Graves' hyperthyroidism and ophthalmopathy. From RNA transcripts, TCR beta CDR3 regions were amplified. The TCR CDR3 first-round RT-PCR relied on the HTBI primer set. TCRdb fed the multiplex PCR reads into MiXCR, producing one record per CDR3 protein. This repertoire shows about half a million distinct CDR3 sequences, about 16% found once; its top ten account for 29%. The sequencing sample was made of blood. Receptors were obtained from a woman in her twenties or thirties with Graves' ophthalmopathy.

This clonotype was detected many times. The rearrangement joins TRBV28 to TRBJ2-3; 8 bases are shared with TRBD2. Germline V gene sequence: CDR1 MDHEN, CDR2 SYDVKM. Trimming at V came to 5 bases and at J to 3 bases, leaving 7 bases not matched to a gene. CDR3 size: 15 residues. The CDR3 sequence: CASSPPSGLTDTQYF. As DNA, the CDR3 is TGTGCCAGCAGTCCTCCTAGCGGGTTGACAGATACGCAGTATTTT.

This clonotype has at least ten counts. The V gene is TRBV4-1, the J gene TRBJ2-1, with TRBD1 matching 7 bases. J lost 12 bases, V lost 3 bases, and 17 bases had no gene match. There are 16 residues in the CDR3. Germline CDR1 reads MGHRA; CDR2 reads YSYEKL. DNA of the CDR3: TGCGCCAGCAGCCACGTAAACGTAGGGACAGCCCTTGGGCAGTTCTTC. This codes for CASSHVNVGTALGQFF.

V usage is TRBV4-2 and J usage is TRBJ1-2, with unresolved D. Germline CDR1 is LGHNA and CDR2 is YNFKEQ. This CDR3 is 14 amino acids long. Between the trimmed V and J ends, which lost 6 bases and 2 bases, there was a span of 13 bases. CDR3 sequence: CASRSTRGNYGYTF. The CDR3 nucleotides are TGTGCCAGCAGATCGACCCGGGGAAACTATGGCTACACCTTC.

In this sample, this clonotype turned up a few times. The CDR3 nucleotides are TGCGCCAGCAGAAGCCTAGAGACCCAGTACTTC. It yields the protein CASRSLETQYF. V gene TRBV5-1 combines with J gene TRBJ2-5; D remains unclear. The CDR3 length is 11 residues. Trimming removed 5 bases from V and 4 bases from J, with 6 bases in between. The germline gives CDR1 SGHRS, CDR2 YFSETQ.

This clonotype was observed a few times. The chain uses TRBV19 and TRBJ1-2; D is possibly TRBD1 (5 bases). Germline V CDR1 and CDR2: LNHDA, SQIVND (reference sequence). The CDR3 has 16 residues. V lost 9 bases and J 0 bases, leaving 20 bases between the germline ends. CDR3 sequence: CASQGGRRLSNYGYTF. CDR3 sequence (DNA): TGTGCCAGCCAGGGCGGCAGACGACTTTCTAACTATGGCTACACCTTC.

The CDR3 nucleotides read TGTGCCACCAGCAGAAGCGGGGGCTTGAATACCGGGGAGCTGTTTTTT. Protein: CATSRSGGLNTGELFF. The chain couples TRBV15 to TRBJ2-2; TRBD2 matches at 8 bases. Losses at the gene ends were 2 bases for V and 5 bases for J; bases not matched to a gene: 7. CDR1 LNHNV and CDR2 YYDKDF come from the germline V gene (reference sequence). The CDR3 has 16 amino acids.

This clonotype turned up a few times. V gene TRBV5-4 combines with J gene TRBJ2-5; unclear D gene. The CDR3 covers 13 residues. Germline V lookup: CDR1 SGHNT, CDR2 YYREEE (reference sequence). The germline V and J ends were trimmed by 5 bases and 4 bases, with 12 bases remaining between them. CDR3: CASRPWTVETQYF. DNA of the CDR3: TGTGCCAGCAGACCCTGGACCGTAGAGACCCAGTACTTC. Together with reference TRBV5-4 and TRBJ2-5, the CDR3 gives the full variable domain: ETGVTQSPTHLIKTRGQQVTLRCSSQSGHNTVSWYQQALGQGPQFIFQYYREEENGRGNFPPRFSGLQFPNYSSELNVNALELDDSALYLCASRPWTVETQYFGPGTRLLVL.

There are many counts of this clonotype. V gene TRBV3-1 combines with J gene TRBJ2-1; no firm D call. Per germline, CDR1 LGHDT and CDR2 YNNKEL (reference sequence). This CDR3 comprises 13 residues. V was cut by 7 bases and J by 9 bases, with 16 bases left in between. The CDR3 coding sequence is TGTGCCAGCACCTTAAAATGGTTCACTGAGCAGTTCTTC. Amino acid sequence: CASTLKWFTEQFF.